Listed below are T cell receptor beta chains from one sample, sequenced in a study of chemoradiotherapy in HPV16-positive cancers. Sequenced by immunoSEQ multiplex PCR; TCRdb stores in-frame clones only, minus some. The sample includes about 20,000 clones, over 85% seen only once; the top ten take about 5.6%. Sample: blood, taken from a patient who underwent chemoradiotherapy. The origin of the receptors is a human donor with HPV-associated anogenital cancer. The CDR3 runs from the conserved cysteine through the conserved F or W.

cdr3_aa v_call
CASSEWGRENTEAFF TRBV25-1
CASSSPGLPQETQYF TRBV27
CASSRGREGHQPQHF TRBV19
CASSDEQYSNQPQHF TRBV6-1
CAWSVLGDRLAKNIQYF TRBV30
CASSQGQVFGDTIYF TRBV5-6
CASSLGQGSSVGYGYTF TRBV18
CASSLVSGGLDTQYF TRBV5-8
CASKIGDVGNTIYF TRBV6-4
CASSYRVGAFNNEQFF TRBV5-6
CASREDLNTEAFF TRBV7-2
CASSQVLSTGQPQHF TRBV4-1
CASRPDRSTEAFF TRBV2
CATSRGANTEAFF TRBV15
CASSQEVYGYTF TRBV28
CASSLVGGGVQFF TRBV11-2
CATSRDTIGFGQAFF TRBV15
CASSLGQMTLTTSTDTQYF TRBV7-9
CASSSWFSSYNEQFF TRBV5-6
CASSLAWTSGGHTGELFF TRBV7-9
CASSSENSPLHF TRBV18
CASSLSRVEKLFF TRBV27
CASSLAGYTEAFF TRBV7-9
CASSLAGANTEAFF TRBV11-2
CASGPIDRVKAAFF TRBV27
CASSSTGEQFF TRBV7-8
CASSTRFGTDTQYF TRBV19
CASSKGGGCYEQYF TRBV21-1
CASSVKSVGSNTIYF TRBV9
CASSAPHTEAFF TRBV25-1
CASSYSLGAHNYGYTF TRBV6-5
CASSSGSPRVNTEAFF TRBV7-9
CASSYDRVSRENTIYF TRBV5-6
CASSLGGGPNTEAFF TRBV7-2
CASRTRLREGYTF TRBV19
CASSFRTSGGRETQYF TRBV7-6
CASSELGTQYF TRBV2
CSVYSGVSSSSYNEQFF TRBV29-1
CASRSDRDGEKLFF TRBV28
CSVSGRADYEQYF TRBV29-1
CASSLDRDTGYTF TRBV5-1
CASSSTGTEGNTIYF TRBV5-6
CSVSRNNNEKLFF TRBV29-1
CASSPLGGAQETQYF TRBV7-3
CASSQDLYEQYF TRBV4-2
CASSLSRGNTEAFF TRBV7-2
CASSPGLAGFSYNEQFF TRBV5-1